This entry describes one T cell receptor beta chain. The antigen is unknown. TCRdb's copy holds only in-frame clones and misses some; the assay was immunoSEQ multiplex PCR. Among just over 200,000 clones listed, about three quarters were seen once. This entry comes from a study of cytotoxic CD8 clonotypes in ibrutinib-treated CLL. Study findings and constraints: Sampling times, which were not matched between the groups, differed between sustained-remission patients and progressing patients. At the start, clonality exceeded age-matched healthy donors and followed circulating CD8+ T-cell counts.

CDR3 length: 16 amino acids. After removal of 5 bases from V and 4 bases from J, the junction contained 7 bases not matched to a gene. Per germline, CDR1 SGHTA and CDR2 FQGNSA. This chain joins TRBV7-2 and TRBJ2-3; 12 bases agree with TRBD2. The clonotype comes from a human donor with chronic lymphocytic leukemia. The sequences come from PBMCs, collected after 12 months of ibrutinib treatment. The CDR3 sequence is CASSPTSGRSPDTQYF. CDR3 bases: TGTGCCAGCAGCCCCACTAGCGGGAGGTCCCCAGATACGCAGTATTTT.